This T cell receptor beta chain stems from a study of shared clonotypes between healthy human individuals. Germline-derived CDR1 and CDR2 are SGHAT and FQNNGV. V lost 3 bases, J lost 6 bases, and 20 bases lay in between. The CDR3 consists of 16 residues. A single count supports this clone. Profiling relied on immunoSEQ multiplex PCR, and the TCRdb table lists in-frame clones only, not all of them. The data contain some 2,500,000 clones, roughly 90% of them seen just once; the ten biggest clones take up approximately 0.39%. Source material: naive CD4+ T cells from PBMCs. The subset is: CD45RA+ positively selected. J is TRBJ2-5 and V is TRBV11-2, with TRBD2 as a possible D gene (5 bases). The TCR originated in a man aged 18 to 30 in good health. Some clones in this sample may be carry-over from other donors' samples. The CDR3 DNA reads as TGTGCCAGCAGCTTTTCCTGGACGGGAACCGTCCAGACCCAGTACTTC. Translation gives CASSFSWTGTVQTQYF. The variable domain in full, completed from reference TRBV11-2 and TRBJ2-5, reads EAGVAQSPRYKIIEKRQSVAFWCNPISGHATLYWYQQILGQGPKLLIQFQNNGVVDDSQLPKDRFSAERLKGVDSTLKIQPAKLEDSAVYLCASSFSWTGTVQTQYFGPGTRLLVL.